This T cell receptor (beta chain) was found in a study of T cells in narcolepsy. Study-wide context: Patients with NT1 or NT2 and healthy control donors were enrolled.

As for this clone: Its antigen is currently unknown.

General study findings and limits: No autoreactive T cell clone sequences appeared in some memory CD4+ repertoires. Comparing one patient's CSF and blood CD4+ clonotypes highlighted HCRT- and TRIB2-specific autoreactive clonotypes. Blood of same and different patients, but not healthy controls, reportedly held recurring autoreactive clonotypes.

Germline CDR1 SGHKS, CDR2 YYEKEE (reference sequence). This CDR3 comprises 17 residues. V lost 0 bases and J 8 bases, leaving 21 bases between the germline ends. Produced via immunoSEQ multiplex PCR; TCRdb's table is partial and in-frame only. Of 25,000 to 30,000 clones detected, around 87% appear once; the ten largest clones hold more than 0.75%. The clonotype was recovered from a human donor in good health. This sequence joins TRBV5-5 and TRBJ2-1, with a tentative D call TRBD1 (5 bases). Sequencing was performed on memory (CD45RA-) CD4+ T cells from blood. The CDR3 reads CASSLAITGIRVDEQFF. CDR3 coding DNA: TGTGCCAGCAGCTTGGCCATCACAGGTATAAGGGTAGATGAGCAGTTCTTC.